This TCR beta chain was sequenced for a study of T cell repertoires in cytomegalovirus infection. Across the whole study: The authors relied on CMV epitopes, both recently identified HLA-C-restricted and well-studied HLA-B-restricted. CMV infection and matching HLA type were both indicated by public TCR beta signatures.

A note on this clonotype: What it recognizes is unknown.

TCRdb re-called the reads through MiXCR, storing one row per CDR3 protein. Of 700,000 to 950,000 distinct CDR3 sequences listed, about 31% are singletons. This TCR was sampled from a human donor in good health (CMV status not recorded). Some clones in this sample may be carry-over from other donors' samples. Here the sequenced sample was cultured CD8+ T cells from PBMCs, taken from culture after CMV antigen stimulation.

The CDR3 reads CASSLSAAYYGYTF. CDR3 bases: TGTGCCAGCAGTTTATCGGCAGCCTACTATGGCTACACCTTC. The chain couples TRBV27 to TRBJ1-2; no definite D call. Germline loops: CDR1 MNHEY, CDR2 SMNVEV (reference sequence). Trimming took 0 bases from V and 3 from J, leaving 8 bases between them. The CDR3 loop spans 14 amino acids.